This TCR beta chain was captured by sequencing in a study of blood T cell repertoires in COVID-19. Across the study: The study drew acute and convalescent COVID-19 samples from the United States, Italy and Spain. Nucleic acid was either cDNA or gDNA, and it came from T cells, B-cell-depleted T cells, or PBMCs.

TCRdb's copy holds only in-frame clones and misses some; the assay was immunoSEQ multiplex PCR. The sample records more than 200,000 clones, roughly 82% being singletons. CDR3 length: 14 residues. From germline, CDR1 is MNHNS and CDR2 SASEGT. V dropped 0 bases and J dropped 6 bases, with 12 bases sitting between them. The sequence derives from a woman aged 40 to 50 who had recovered from COVID-19. Material: peripheral blood. The chain joins TRBV6-1 to TRBJ2-7; a possible D gene is TRBD2 (7 bases). The CDR3 nucleotides read TGTGCCAGCAGTGAAGCGGGGGGGCTGGGCGAGCAGTACTTC. Translated: CASSEAGGLGEQYF.